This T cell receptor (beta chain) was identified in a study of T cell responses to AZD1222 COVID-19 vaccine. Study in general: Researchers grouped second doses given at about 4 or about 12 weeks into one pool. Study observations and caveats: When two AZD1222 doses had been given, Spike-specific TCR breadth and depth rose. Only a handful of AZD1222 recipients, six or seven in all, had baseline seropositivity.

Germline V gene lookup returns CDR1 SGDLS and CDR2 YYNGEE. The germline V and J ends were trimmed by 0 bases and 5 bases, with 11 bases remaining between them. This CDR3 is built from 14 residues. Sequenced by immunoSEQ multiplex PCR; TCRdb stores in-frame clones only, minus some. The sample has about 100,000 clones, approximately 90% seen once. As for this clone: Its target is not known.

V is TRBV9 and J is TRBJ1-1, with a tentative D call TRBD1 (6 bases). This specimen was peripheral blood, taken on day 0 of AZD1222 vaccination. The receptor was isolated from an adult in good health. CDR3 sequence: CASSVAGAGTEAFF. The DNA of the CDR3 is TGTGCCAGCAGCGTAGCAGGGGCCGGGACTGAAGCTTTCTTT.